Listed below are T cell receptor beta chains from one sample, sequenced in a study of OX40 agonist ivuxolimab in advanced cancers. Assay used: immunoSEQ multiplex PCR; TCRdb lists only in-frame clones, some missing. The repertoire holds 50,000 to 70,000 clones, roughly 88% seen once, with around 10% in the top ten. The material was CD4+ or CD8+ T cells sorted from blood, obtained in a trial of the OX40 agonist ivuxolimab. These receptors came from an adult with an advanced solid tumor such as melanoma, head and neck, liver or kidney cancer. Each CDR3 is given with its conserved first and last residue. Fields, in order: D gene, clone size, J gene, V gene, CDR3 protein, CDR3 DNA. The D gene is left open where the match is weak. Size is omitted from some rows. Given values are once, few, many or a class for expanded clones.

d_call: TRBD1; clone_size: .; j_call: TRBJ2-1; v_call: TRBV11-3; cdr3_aa: CASSFTGTGGNEQFF; cdr3_nt: TGTGCCAGCAGCTTCACCGGGACAGGGGGTAATGAGCAGTTCTTC
d_call: .; clone_size: .; j_call: TRBJ2-5; v_call: TRBV7-9; cdr3_aa: CASSPPREETQYF; cdr3_nt: TGTGCCAGCAGCCCACCAAGGGAAGAGACCCAGTACTTC
d_call: TRBD2; clone_size: medium-sized; j_call: TRBJ2-7; v_call: TRBV7-2; cdr3_aa: CASSAEGLAGGTYEQYF; cdr3_nt: TGTGCCAGCAGCGCCGAGGGACTAGCGGGAGGGACCTACGAGCAGTACTTC
d_call: TRBD1; clone_size: .; j_call: TRBJ1-3; v_call: TRBV5-6; cdr3_aa: CASSYPRGENTIYF; cdr3_nt: TGTGCCAGCAGCTACCCCAGGGGGGAAAACACCATATATTTT
d_call: .; clone_size: once; j_call: TRBJ1-6; v_call: TRBV6-5; cdr3_aa: CASSYTAGTNSPLHF; cdr3_nt: TGTGCCAGCAGTTACACGGCAGGGACTAATTCACCCCTCCACTTT
d_call: .; clone_size: .; j_call: TRBJ1-4; v_call: TRBV11-2; cdr3_aa: CASSSRDGAANEKLFF; cdr3_nt: TGTGCCAGCAGCTCCCGGGATGGGGCCGCTAATGAAAAACTGTTTTTT
d_call: .; clone_size: .; j_call: TRBJ2-2; v_call: TRBV28; cdr3_aa: CASSLPGVTGELFF; cdr3_nt: TGTGCCAGCAGTTTGCCGGGGGTTACCGGGGAGCTGTTTTTT
d_call: .; clone_size: large; j_call: TRBJ2-7; v_call: TRBV2; cdr3_aa: CASGEASYEQYF; cdr3_nt: TGTGCCAGCGGTGAAGCCTCCTACGAGCAGTACTTC
d_call: .; clone_size: once; j_call: TRBJ2-3; v_call: TRBV15; cdr3_aa: CATVRRTPDNTDTQYF; cdr3_nt: TGTGCCACCGTTCGAAGGACTCCAGATAACACAGATACGCAGTATTTT
d_call: TRBD1; clone_size: .; j_call: TRBJ1-3; v_call: TRBV4-1; cdr3_aa: CASSQDPPGTGNGNTIYF; cdr3_nt: TGCGCCAGCAGCCAAGATCCCCCGGGGACAGGGAATGGAAACACCATATATTTT
d_call: .; clone_size: few; j_call: TRBJ1-5; v_call: TRBV2; cdr3_aa: CASTDVLVQPQHF; cdr3_nt: TGTGCCAGCACGGACGTGCTGGTTCAGCCCCAGCATTTT
d_call: .; clone_size: .; j_call: TRBJ2-5; v_call: TRBV9; cdr3_aa: CASRSSGSETQYF; cdr3_nt: TGTGCCAGCAGGTCTAGTGGTTCGGAGACCCAGTACTTC
d_call: TRBD2; clone_size: once; j_call: TRBJ2-1; v_call: TRBV13; cdr3_aa: CASSSPSGGANEQFF; cdr3_nt: TGTGCCAGCAGCTCACCTAGCGGGGGGGCCAATGAGCAGTTCTTC
d_call: .; clone_size: .; j_call: TRBJ1-5; v_call: TRBV27; cdr3_aa: CASSPAGPDQPQHF; cdr3_nt: TGTGCCAGCAGTCCGGCCGGCCCCGATCAGCCCCAGCATTTT
d_call: TRBD1; clone_size: .; j_call: TRBJ1-1; v_call: TRBV4-1; cdr3_aa: CASSPWTGTGNTEAFF; cdr3_nt: TGCGCCAGCAGCCCTTGGACAGGGACGGGGAACACTGAAGCTTTCTTT
d_call: .; clone_size: .; j_call: TRBJ2-7; v_call: TRBV7-3; cdr3_aa: CASSGYGGYEQYF; cdr3_nt: TGTGCCAGCAGCGGCTACGGGGGTTACGAGCAGTACTTC
d_call: .; clone_size: .; j_call: TRBJ2-5; v_call: TRBV7-8; cdr3_aa: CASHLPPQGQETQYF; cdr3_nt: TGTGCCAGCCATCTACCGCCTCAGGGACAAGAGACCCAGTACTTC
d_call: TRBD1; clone_size: .; j_call: TRBJ1-6; v_call: TRBV27; cdr3_aa: CASSLTGDGNSPLHF; cdr3_nt: TGTGCCAGCAGTTTGACAGGGGATGGCAATTCACCCCTCCACTTT
d_call: .; clone_size: .; j_call: TRBJ1-1; v_call: TRBV19; cdr3_aa: CASSIGVDTEAFF; cdr3_nt: TGTGCCAGTAGTATAGGGGTAGACACTGAAGCTTTCTTT
d_call: TRBD1; clone_size: .; j_call: TRBJ2-1; v_call: TRBV4-1; cdr3_aa: CASSQDPGGLNSYNEQFF; cdr3_nt: TGCGCCAGCAGCCAAGACCCAGGGGGCTTGAACTCCTACAATGAGCAGTTCTTC
d_call: .; clone_size: .; j_call: TRBJ2-5; v_call: TRBV4-3; cdr3_aa: CASSSFLGGETQYF; cdr3_nt: TGCGCCAGCAGCTCGTTCCTAGGAGGAGAGACCCAGTACTTC
d_call: .; clone_size: .; j_call: TRBJ1-1; v_call: TRBV5-5; cdr3_aa: CASSSPGTLNTEAFF; cdr3_nt: TGTGCCAGCAGCTCCCCTGGGACGCTGAACACTGAAGCTTTCTTT
d_call: .; clone_size: .; j_call: TRBJ1-1; v_call: TRBV11-2; cdr3_aa: CASSLVGRVRNTEAFF; cdr3_nt: TGTGCCAGCAGCTTAGTCGGTAGGGTGAGAAACACTGAAGCTTTCTTT
d_call: .; clone_size: .; j_call: TRBJ2-1; v_call: TRBV2; cdr3_aa: CARHSRDSSSYNEQFF; cdr3_nt: TGTGCCCGCCACAGCCGGGACTCCAGCTCCTACAATGAGCAGTTCTTC
d_call: TRBD2; clone_size: .; j_call: TRBJ2-7; v_call: TRBV28; cdr3_aa: CASSLSQGGTYEQYF; cdr3_nt: TGTGCCAGCAGTTTAAGCCAGGGAGGGACCTACGAGCAGTACTTC
d_call: .; clone_size: .; j_call: TRBJ2-1; v_call: TRBV28; cdr3_aa: CASSLNEGAYNEQFF; cdr3_nt: TGTGCCAGCAGCCTGAATGAGGGCGCCTACAATGAGCAGTTCTTC
d_call: .; clone_size: .; j_call: TRBJ2-1; v_call: TRBV7-9; cdr3_aa: CASSLIGTEQFF; cdr3_nt: TGTGCCAGCAGCTTAATCGGGACTGAGCAGTTCTTC
d_call: .; clone_size: .; j_call: TRBJ2-7; v_call: TRBV4-1; cdr3_aa: CASSQVNGGSYEQYF; cdr3_nt: TGCGCCAGCAGCCAAGTCAATGGGGGATCCTACGAGCAGTACTTC
d_call: TRBD2; clone_size: .; j_call: TRBJ2-1; v_call: TRBV7-9; cdr3_aa: CASSGPTSGSYNGEQFF; cdr3_nt: TGTGCCAGCAGCGGGCCCACTAGCGGGAGTTATAACGGTGAGCAGTTCTTC
d_call: TRBD1; clone_size: .; j_call: TRBJ1-2; v_call: TRBV5-6; cdr3_aa: CASSSGGADGYTF; cdr3_nt: TGTGCCAGCAGCTCAGGGGGCGCCGATGGCTACACCTTC
d_call: .; clone_size: .; j_call: TRBJ1-5; v_call: TRBV15; cdr3_aa: CATSSSGRAINQPQHF; cdr3_nt: TGTGCCACCAGCAGTTCCGGCAGGGCGATCAATCAGCCCCAGCATTTT
d_call: .; clone_size: .; j_call: TRBJ2-1; v_call: TRBV4-3; cdr3_aa: CASSQELQGGNEQFF; cdr3_nt: TGCGCCAGCAGCCAAGAGCTACAGGGCGGAAATGAGCAGTTCTTC
d_call: .; clone_size: once; j_call: TRBJ1-1; v_call: TRBV19; cdr3_aa: CASSIGGANTEAFF; cdr3_nt: TGTGCCAGTAGTATAGGAGGAGCAAACACTGAAGCTTTCTTT
d_call: TRBD1; clone_size: .; j_call: TRBJ1-1; v_call: TRBV4-1; cdr3_aa: CASSQAGTEITEAFF; cdr3_nt: TGCGCCAGCAGCCAAGCAGGGACAGAGATCACTGAAGCTTTCTTT